Listed here are 20 T cell receptor beta chains from one sample, sequenced in a study of regulatory T cells in long-lasting Graves disease. Time point reported: persistent/refractory GD, antithyroid drugs over 5 years with positive TRAb. PBMC RNA was the source of the TCR library. Construction of the TCR beta libraries employed iRepertoire HTBI primers in conjunction with Arm-PCR of CDR3 regions. TCRdb fed the multiplex PCR reads into MiXCR, producing one record per CDR3 protein. Here the sample spans 350,000 to 500,000 distinct CDR3 sequences, 20% to 25% being singletons. The material was peripheral blood mononuclear cells (PBMCs), obtained when the disease was refractory, from a patient treated with antithyroid drugs. These receptors all come from a female donor with Graves disease.

This clonotype was seen a few times. This chain joins TRBV3-1 and TRBJ2-7; 9 nucleotides line up with TRBD2. This CDR3 region has 17 residues. Losses at the gene ends were 2 bases for V and 1 base for J; bases not matched to a gene: 9. Germline V gene data show CDR1 as LGHDT and CDR2 as YNNKEL (reference sequence). The CDR3 bases are TGTGCCAGCAGCCAATTTAGGCGCGGGAGGGGGTCCTACGAGCAGTACTTC. This encodes CASSQFRRGRGSYEQYF.

The table lists this clonotype with a few counts. The chain recombines TRBV3-1 with TRBJ2-2; D gene unclear. The CDR3 consists of 14 residues. With 0 bases removed from V and 6 bases from J, the gap between germline ends came to 8 bases. Germline V gene data show CDR1 as LGHDT and CDR2 as YNNKEL (reference sequence). The CDR3, as DNA: TGTGCCAGCAGCCAAGATTCGAGCGCCGGGGAGCTGTTTTTT. It is translated as CASSQDSSAGELFF.

This clonotype was counted between two and nine times. V is TRBV20-1 and J is TRBJ2-2; maybe TRBD2 (6 bases). From germline, CDR1 is DFQATT and CDR2 SNEGSKA (reference sequence). Deletions cut 6 bases from V and 4 bases from J, with 15 bases between. This CDR3 is built from 14 residues. The CDR3 sequence: CSAMRDFRTGELFF. DNA of the CDR3: TGCAGTGCCATGCGGGACTTTCGCACCGGGGAGCTGTTTTTT.

This clonotype was counted ten times or more. CDR3 protein: CASSPSQGLVTEAFF. DNA for the CDR3: TGTGCCAGCTCACCGTCCCAGGGGTTGGTCACTGAAGCTTTCTTT. V is TRBV18 and J is TRBJ1-1; the D gene is possibly TRBD1 (6 bases). The CDR3 covers 15 residues. V lost 3 bases, J lost 4 bases, and 15 bases lay in between. The germline V gene has CDR1 KGHSH and CDR2 LQKENI.

This clonotype was detected many times. CDR3 region: CASSSSTGGYEQYF. The CDR3 bases are TGTGCCAGCAGTTCCTCGACAGGGGGGTACGAGCAGTACTTC. The genes are TRBV28 and TRBJ2-7, with 9 bases fitting TRBD1. Germline assignment: CDR1 MDHEN and CDR2 SYDVKM. The V segment lost 4 bases and the J segment 4 bases; nucleotides outside the gene matches: 5. CDR3 length: 14 amino acids. The complete variable domain, with remaining parts taken from reference TRBV28 and TRBJ2-7, reads DVKVTQSSRYLVKRTGEKVFLECVQDMDHENMFWYRQDPGLGLRLIYFSYDVKMKEKGDIPEGYSVSREKKERFSLILESASTNQTSMYLCASSSSTGGYEQYFGPGTRLTVT.

The chain links TRBV5-6 to TRBJ2-5, with 14 bases matching TRBD2. With 4 bases clipped from V and 5 bases from J, the junction kept 10 bases outside the gene matches. This CDR3 comprises 17 residues. The germline V gene encodes CDR1 SGHDT and CDR2 YYEEEE. CDR3: CASSDLGTSGSSETQYF. The DNA of the CDR3 is TGTGCCAGCAGCGACCTTGGGACTAGCGGGAGCTCGGAGACCCAGTACTTC.

This clonotype appeared many times. The chain links TRBV6-1 to TRBJ2-7; D is uncertain. Looked up from germline, CDR1 is MNHNS and CDR2 is SASEGT. The CDR3 covers 13 residues. The V gene lost 3 bases and the J gene lost 4 bases, with 10 bases spanning the gap. CDR3 region: CASSDRLRYEQYF. In DNA, the CDR3 is TGTGCCAGCAGTGACAGATTGCGGTACGAGCAGTACTTC.

This clonotype turned up a few times. Here the CDR3 DNA reads TGTGCCAGCAGTTTAGCGGCCAGGGGCAATGAGCAGTTCTTC. Its protein is CASSLAARGNEQFF. The rearrangement joins TRBV12-3 or TRBV12-4 to TRBJ2-1; D is perhaps TRBD1 (6 bases). Between the trimmed V and J ends, which lost 0 bases and 6 bases, there was a span of 9 bases. This CDR3 region has 14 residues.

This clonotype was counted many times. This CDR3 reads CASRFFRTGASEQYF. In DNA form, the CDR3 reads TGTGCCAGCAGGTTCTTTAGGACAGGGGCTAGCGAGCAGTACTTC. The chain recombines TRBV28 with TRBJ2-7; 9 nucleotides match TRBD1. The CDR3 runs 15 residues. V shed 6 bases, J shed 6 bases, and the junction held 12 bases outside the gene matches. Germline V lookup: CDR1 MDHEN, CDR2 SYDVKM.

The V and J genes are TRBV4-1 and TRBJ2-5; TRBD2 agrees at 7 bases. The CDR3 loop spans 15 amino acids. Germline-derived CDR1 and CDR2 are MGHRA and YSYEKL. After removal of 0 bases from V and 5 bases from J, the junction contained 6 bases not matched to a gene. CDR3 sequence reads: CASSQEGRVSETQYF. The CDR3 nucleotides read TGCGCCAGCAGCCAAGAGGGGAGGGTGTCGGAGACCCAGTACTTC.

This rearrangement joins TRBV5-1 to TRBJ2-6; a possible D gene is TRBD1 (5 bases). Germline V gene sequence: CDR1 SGHRS, CDR2 YFSETQ. The CDR3 is 16 residues long. The V end was cut by 3 bases, the J end by 0 bases, with 10 bases between. CDR3 nucleotides: TGCGCCAGCAGCTCTCAGGGTCTCTCTGGGGCCAACGTCCTGACTTTC. As protein: CASSSQGLSGANVLTF.

This clonotype was recorded many times. The chain combines TRBV29-1 with TRBJ2-7; no clear D. CDR3 size: 13 residues. V was shortened by 3 bases and J by 3 bases, with 12 bases between the two germline ends. Per germline, CDR1 SQVTM and CDR2 ANQGSEA. This CDR3 is CSVETPGGYEQYF. CDR3 DNA: TGCAGCGTTGAGACCCCCGGCGGCTACGAGCAGTACTTC.

This sequence joins TRBV9 and TRBJ1-6; 9 nucleotides align to TRBD1. V shed 0 bases, J shed 10 bases, and the junction held 5 bases outside the gene matches. Germline V gene sequence: CDR1 SGDLS, CDR2 YYNGEE. CDR3 size: 15 residues. As DNA, the CDR3 is TGTGCCAGCAGCGTAGAGGACAGGGGCAACTCACCCCTCCACTTT. Residues: CASSVEDRGNSPLHF.

The chain joins TRBV12-3 or TRBV12-4 to TRBJ2-1; perhaps TRBD2 as D (6 bases). V dropped 1 base and J dropped 6 bases, with 16 bases sitting between them. The CDR3 runs 16 residues. The CDR3 reads CASSLGYLAGGNEQFF. CDR3 nucleotides: TGTGCCAGCAGTTTAGGCTACCTAGCCGGGGGCAATGAGCAGTTCTTC.

This clonotype has just a few counts. The chain has TRBV28 and TRBJ2-7, with D tentatively TRBD2 (6 bases). The V and J ends lost 7 bases and 3 bases respectively, with 16 bases between them. CDR3 length: 14 residues. CDR1 is MDHEN, CDR2 SYDVKM, per germline. CDR3 sequence (DNA): TGTGCCAGCATTAAACTCGGGGGTCTCTACGAGCAGTACTTC. Translating gives CASIKLGGLYEQYF.

The rearrangement joins TRBV10-3 to TRBJ2-7; 8 bases match TRBD2. The CDR3 is 13 residues long. With V trimmed by 2 bases and J by 4 bases, 1 base remained unmatched. CDR1 is ENHRY and CDR2 is SYGVKD in the germline V gene. CDR3 coding DNA: TGTGCCATCAGTGAGCCGGGGGGGTACGAGCAGTACTTC. Translated, it gives CAISEPGGYEQYF.

This clonotype was detected ten times or more. The chain links TRBV28 to TRBJ1-2; 7 bases align to TRBD1. Per germline, CDR1 MDHEN and CDR2 SYDVKM. The length of the CDR3 is 16 residues. With 5 bases clipped from V and 2 bases from J, the junction kept 11 bases outside the gene matches. CDR3 region: CASSPTRSTGNYGYTF. The CDR3 DNA is TGTGCCAGCAGTCCTACCCGCTCGACAGGGAACTATGGCTACACCTTC.

This clonotype was detected ten times or more. The chain recombines TRBV24-1 with TRBJ2-2, with D maybe TRBD2 (5 bases). Trimming took 4 bases from V and 0 from J, leaving 11 bases between them. The germline V gene has CDR1 KGHDR and CDR2 SFDVKD. The CDR3 totals 16 residues. CDR3 sequence: CATSEPTTANTGELFF. CDR3 sequence (DNA): TGTGCCACCAGTGAACCGACTACCGCGAACACCGGGGAGCTGTTTTTT.

This chain uses TRBV28 with TRBJ2-3; D possibly corresponds to TRBD1 (6 bases). The germline CDR1 and CDR2 sequences are MDHEN and SYDVKM. The CDR3 sequence is 14 residues long. Trimming took off 5 bases at V and 1 base at J, with 10 bases between the two ends. DNA of the CDR3: TGTGCCAGCAGTACATGGACAGGCACAGATACGCAGTATTTT. It translates to CASSTWTGTDTQYF.

There are many counts of this clonotype. The V call is TRBV28, the J call TRBJ1-2; TRBD1 matches at 7 bases. Trimming removed 6 bases from V and 3 bases from J; junction bases left unmatched: 4. Germline loops: CDR1 MDHEN, CDR2 SYDVKM. This CDR3 spans 13 amino acids. This chain's CDR3 is CASREQGHYGYTF. In DNA form, the CDR3 reads TGTGCCAGCAGGGAACAGGGGCACTATGGCTACACCTTC.